The rows below give T cell receptor beta chains drawn from one sample of a study of immune evolution from preneoplasia to lung adenocarcinoma. TCRdb keeps only in-frame clones here, not all; method: immunoSEQ multiplex PCR. The sample holds more than 6,500 clones; under 75% are singletons and the top ten take around 8.8%. The source material was FFPE atypical adenomatous hyperplasia tissue from the lung. Source of these receptors: a donor aged 70 or older with lung adenocarcinoma. Some clones in this sample may be carry-over from other donors' samples. The CDR3 runs from the conserved cysteine through the conserved F or W. A D gene is named only where the DNA matches it firmly.

TRBJ1-3 | TRBV4-2 | TRBD1 | CASSQEDRAGNTIYF
TRBJ1-2 | TRBV28 | - | CASSTLSTGYTF
- | TRBV2 | - | CASSEPDISSYEQYF
TRBJ2-5 | TRBV2 | - | CASSDEAGGTQYF
TRBJ2-7 | TRBV19 | TRBD2 | CASSITLAGGREQYF
TRBJ1-1 | TRBV9 | - | CASSPQATGGTEAFF
TRBJ1-2 | TRBV5-1 | TRBD1 | CASSLSPDREGYTF
TRBJ2-5 | TRBV7-2 | - | CASSLGGAQETQYF
TRBJ2-5 | TRBV4-1 | TRBD1 | CASSQAPGQGETQYF
TRBJ2-5 | TRBV6-6 | - | CASSYGGGETQYF
TRBJ2-3 | TRBV30 | - | CAWTLQSPGTDTQYF
TRBJ2-3 | TRBV15 | TRBD2 | CATSGERGGTDTQYF
TRBJ2-7 | TRBV4-1 | - | CASSHVDTSSYEQYF
TRBJ2-7 | TRBV4-1 | TRBD2 | CASSQVLITSGATYEQYF
TRBJ1-2 | TRBV2 | - | CASSETTYYGYTF
TRBJ2-3 | TRBV4-1 | TRBD2 | CASSRVGTSGFSSTDTQYF
TRBJ2-5 | TRBV5-6 | - | CASSLTGTETQYF
TRBJ1-1 | TRBV11-2 | - | CASSLVLNTEAFF
TRBJ2-1 | TRBV7-9 | TRBD2 | CASSFGTSGGYNEQFF
TRBJ1-3 | TRBV15 | - | CATSGPTGYSGNTIYF
TRBJ2-5 | TRBV28 | - | CASSSPPGATQYF
TRBJ1-1 | TRBV6-4 | - | CASSPGPGGTEAFF
TRBJ1-1 | TRBV20-1 | - | CSAQKAFF
TRBJ2-1 | TRBV5-1 | TRBD2 | CASSLERGDYNEQFF
TRBJ1-2 | TRBV5-1 | - | CASSWGSSNYGYTF
TRBJ2-6 | TRBV6-5 | - | CAHGGGSGANVLTF